This T cell receptor (beta chain) emerged from a study of T cells expressing NK-cell markers. Study background: HCMV seropositivity characterized most of the eight sequenced donors, and seronegativity one. Study observations and caveats: Four of the donors also had these clonotypes leading their CD3+CD56-NKG2C+ fraction. The contribution of dominant NKG2C+ clonotypes to CD8+ T cells in six or seven donors was roughly 1.0-7.5%.

Note on this clonotype: Its antigen is as yet unknown.

TCRdb reworked the 5' RACE reads into one entry per CDR3 protein, no DNA. The sample's table shows a few hundred thousand distinct CDR3 sequences. Germline CDR1 reads SGHDT; CDR2 reads YYEEEE. There are 15 residues in the CDR3. This TCR came from a woman aged 45-65 years in good health. The chain employs TRBV5-6 and TRBJ2-1; TCRdb gives TRBD1 as the D gene, but with no DNA this cannot be confirmed. What was sequenced was blood T cells: a sorted CD56 or NKG2C T cell subset, CD4+ or CD8+ T cells, or bulk PBMC T cells (not recorded which). CDR3 loop: CASSLVNRGNNEQFF. Looking up the rest from reference TRBV5-6 and TRBJ2-1 gives the full variable domain: DAGVTQSPTHLIKTRGQQVTLRCSPKSGHDTVSWYQQALGQGPQFIFQYYEEEERQRGNFPDRFSGHQFPNYSSELNVNALLLGDSALYLCASSLVNRGNNEQFFGPGTRLTVL.